Listed here are 5 T cell receptor beta chains from one sample, sequenced in a study of cytomegalovirus exposure and HLA in healthy donors. Both 60 Vbeta primers and 13 Jbeta primers went into the PCR. TCRdb's copy holds only in-frame clones and misses some; the assay was immunoSEQ multiplex PCR. The data hold around 160,000 clones, with 75% observed a single time. The sequencing input was PBMCs. The receptors here all came from a male donor in good health and CMV-seronegative.

The chain combines TRBV5-1 with TRBJ1-4; tentatively, D is TRBD1 (5 bases). Per germline, CDR1 SGHRS and CDR2 YFSETQ. Trimming stripped 4 bases from V and 0 bases from J, with 10 bases between. The CDR3 has 15 residues. The CDR3 sequence is CASSVVRATNEKLFF. The CDR3 region has the DNA TGCGCCAGCAGCGTGGTCAGGGCAACTAATGAAAAACTGTTTTTT.

This clone has only one observation. The genes are TRBV7-6 and TRBJ1-4; 8 nucleotides align to TRBD1. Germline CDR1 reads SGHVS; CDR2 reads FNYEAQ. The CDR3 is 15 amino acids. Trimming at V came to 2 bases and at J to 4 bases, leaving 3 bases not matched to a gene. The CDR3 DNA sequence: TGTGCCAGCAGCTTAAGGACAGGGAGTAATGAAAAACTGTTTTTT. Translating it yields CASSLRTGSNEKLFF.

This clone was seen only once. This chain uses TRBV2 with TRBJ1-5, with TRBD1 matching 8 bases. This CDR3 is built from 14 residues. V was clipped by 3 bases and J by 7 bases; unmatched bases: 5. Germline V gives CDR1 SNHLY, CDR2 FYNNEI. Here the CDR3 DNA reads TGTGCCAGCAGTGAGCAGGGGGCTGGACAGCCCCAGCATTTT. It yields the protein CASSEQGAGQPQHF. The complete variable domain, with remaining parts taken from reference TRBV2 and TRBJ1-5, reads EPEVTQTPSHQVTQMGQEVILRCVPISNHLYFYWYRQILGQKVEFLVSFYNNEISEKSEIFDDQFSVERPDGSNFTLKIRSTKLEDSAMYFCASSEQGAGQPQHFGDGTRLSIL.

The chain couples TRBV28 to TRBJ1-1; D might be TRBD1 (6 bases). CDR1 and CDR2 from the germline V gene are MDHEN and SYDVKM. The CDR3 runs to 14 residues. V gave up 3 bases and J gave up 3 bases, with 11 bases separating them. The CDR3 region has the DNA TGTGCCAGCAGTTTGAAACAGGGCCACACTGAAGCTTTCTTT. It specifies CASSLKQGHTEAFF. Full variable domain (remainder filled in from reference TRBV28 and TRBJ1-1): DVKVTQSSRYLVKRTGEKVFLECVQDMDHENMFWYRQDPGLGLRLIYFSYDVKMKEKGDIPEGYSVSREKKERFSLILESASTNQTSMYLCASSLKQGHTEAFFGQGTRLTVV.

CDR3 in amino acids: CSVEETRNTEAFF. For the CDR3, the DNA is TGCAGCGTTGAAGAAACACGGAACACTGAAGCTTTCTTT. The chain couples TRBV29-1 to TRBJ1-1; D is uncertain. The CDR3 extends over 13 amino acids. CDR1 and CDR2 from the germline V gene are SQVTM and ANQGSEA. Trimming stripped 0 bases from V and 1 base from J, with 6 bases between. The full variable domain, its missing parts supplied by reference TRBV29-1 and TRBJ1-1, is SAVISQKPSRDICQRGTSLTIQCQVDSQVTMMFWYRQQPGQSLTLIATANQGSEATYESGFVIDKFPISRPNLTFSTLTVSNMSPEDSSIYLCSVEETRNTEAFFGQGTRLTVV.